This TCR beta chain was identified in a study of T-cell reconstitution after alpha-beta-depleted transplantation in children. V gave up 4 bases and J gave up 2 bases; unmatched junction bases: 5. Looked up from germline, CDR1 is GTSNPN and CDR2 is SVGIG (reference sequence). The CDR3 length is 15 residues. Unique molecular identifiers were used to barcode this TCRbeta library. Each CDR3 protein gets one entry after TCRdb re-called the PCR reads with MiXCR. The data hold approximately 150,000 distinct CDR3 sequences, with 8.5% to 10% observed a single time. The study, taken as a whole, reports: The origin of high day-60 TCRbeta diversity in some patients lay in surviving recipient T cells and thymic progenitors. When one year had passed after transplant, most T-cell counts and diversity came from newly produced T cells. After transplant, at about two months, alpha-beta T cells were reportedly derived from several hundred expanded graft clones.

On this clonotype itself: Its target is unknown.

The source is a female patient between 2 and 15 years old who had a stem cell transplant for congenital amegakaryocytic thrombocytopenia, so the T cells may come from the graft donor. V usage is TRBV30 and J usage is TRBJ2-1; 10 bases match TRBD2. This specimen consisted of PBMCs, mostly from graft donor cells, obtained 180 days after TCRalphabeta/CD19-depleted stem cell transplant. The CDR3 loop is CAWTSGSSAYNEQFF. CDR3 nucleotide sequence: TGTGCCTGGACTAGCGGGAGCTCGGCCTACAATGAGCAGTTCTTC.